This entry lists 19 T cell receptor beta chains sequenced from one sample in a study of shared clonotypes between healthy human individuals. CD45RO-negative cells were positively selected for CCR7, leaving out terminally differentiated effector memory CD45RA+ cells. Assay: immunoSEQ multiplex PCR; the TCRdb copy retains only in-frame clones and omits some. The table shows fewer than 850,000 clones, with just over 95% occurring only once. Sequenced material: naive CD8+ T cells sorted from blood. The receptors shown here come from a young man in good health.

This clone appeared a single time. The chain combines TRBV13 with TRBJ1-1, with D possibly matching TRBD1 (6 bases). CDR1 and CDR2 from the germline V gene are PRHDT and FYEKMQ (reference sequence). The CDR3 runs 14 residues. The V end lost 2 bases, the J end lost 1 base, and 8 bases lay between the germline ends. For the CDR3, the DNA is TGTGCCAGCAGCTTACAGGGGCCGAACACTGAAGCTTTCTTT. Protein product: CASSLQGPNTEAFF.

The chain employs TRBV29-1 and TRBJ2-1, with a possible D match to TRBD2 (6 bases). Trimming removed 6 bases from V and 3 bases from J, with 12 bases in between. Germline CDR1 and CDR2: SQVTM and ANQGSEA. The CDR3 totals 13 residues. The CDR3 region is CSVRLANYNEQFF. CDR3 bases: TGCAGCGTGCGTCTAGCGAACTACAATGAGCAGTTCTTC.

Turning to this clone: The sample has other DNA sequences that encode this CDR3 too. The CDR3 nucleotides read TGTGCCAGCAGTTTGCGGGGGTCCTACAATGAGCAGTTCTTC. Residues: CASSLRGSYNEQFF. The rearrangement joins TRBV27 to TRBJ2-1, with 7 bases matching TRBD2. The CDR3 totals 14 residues. The V gene's germline CDR1 is MNHEY and CDR2 SMNVEV (reference sequence). The J segment lost 1 base and the V segment lost 3 bases, leaving 0 bases of the junction unmatched.

The chain recombines TRBV11-2 with TRBJ1-3; D not resolved. V was pared by 5 bases and J by 2 bases, with 10 bases between. CDR1 and CDR2 (germline): SGHAT, FQNNGV. This CDR3 has 14 residues. CDR3: CASSLRFAGNTIYF. The CDR3 nucleotides are TGTGCCAGCAGCCTCAGATTTGCTGGAAACACCATATATTTT.

The chain employs TRBV28 and TRBJ2-1, with D tentatively TRBD2 (7 bases). The CDR3 has 14 amino acids. Germline assignment: CDR1 MDHEN and CDR2 SYDVKM. The V gene lost 5 bases and the J gene lost 6 bases, with 14 bases spanning the gap. DNA for the CDR3: TGTGCCAGCAGTAGCCCGGGGGGCTTCAATGAGCAGTTCTTC. This translates into CASSSPGGFNEQFF. Combining the CDR3 with reference TRBV28 and TRBJ2-1 gives the whole variable domain DVKVTQSSRYLVKRTGEKVFLECVQDMDHENMFWYRQDPGLGLRLIYFSYDVKMKEKGDIPEGYSVSREKKERFSLILESASTNQTSMYLCASSSPGGFNEQFFGPGTRLTVL.

The chain has TRBV19 and TRBJ2-1; 11 positions agree with TRBD2. With 4 bases clipped from V and 1 base from J, the junction kept 6 bases outside the gene matches. This CDR3 contains 17 residues. CDR1 is LNHDA, CDR2 SQIVND, per germline (reference sequence). CDR3 residues: CASSKTSGRVSYNEQFF. The CDR3 DNA is TGTGCCAGTAGTAAAACTAGCGGGAGAGTTTCCTACAATGAGCAGTTCTTC. The full variable domain, completed using reference TRBV19 and TRBJ2-1, is DGGITQSPKYLFRKEGQNVTLSCEQNLNHDAMYWYRQDPGQGLRLIYYSQIVNDFQKGDIAEGYSVSREKKESFPLTVTSAQKNPTAFYLCASSKTSGRVSYNEQFFGPGTRLTVL.

The chain uses TRBV30 and TRBJ2-7; 7 nucleotides agree with TRBD2. The CDR3 contains 14 residues. With 3 bases clipped from V and 3 bases from J, the junction kept 8 bases outside the gene matches. Germline V gives CDR1 GTSNPN, CDR2 SVGIG (reference sequence). CDR3 DNA: TGTGCCTGGAGCAGGGCGGGCGGGAGCTACGAGCAGTACTTC. This codes for CAWSRAGGSYEQYF.

This clone was detected only once. The chain couples TRBV4-3 to TRBJ2-1, with 8 bases aligning to TRBD1. Per the germline V gene, CDR1 is LGHNA and CDR2 is YSLEER. The CDR3 is 15 amino acids. With 4 bases clipped from V and 0 bases from J, the junction kept 2 bases outside the gene matches. The DNA for the CDR3 is TGCGCCAGCAGCCTAGACAGGGGCTCCTACAATGAGCAGTTCTTC. Translated: CASSLDRGSYNEQFF.

The genes are TRBV27 and TRBJ2-3, with D tentatively TRBD2 (6 bases). Germline CDR1 reads MNHEY; CDR2 reads SMNVEV (reference sequence). The CDR3 runs to 18 residues. V lost 5 bases, J lost 0 bases, and 21 bases lay in between. As DNA, the CDR3 is TGTGCCAGCAGTGCGGGACTCCGCACGCGTGCTAGCACAGATACGCAGTATTTT. It is translated as CASSAGLRTRASTDTQYF.

V gene TRBV9 combines with J gene TRBJ2-7, with TRBD1 identical over 7 bases. V was pared by 0 bases and J by 4 bases, with 4 bases of the junction left unmatched. Germline CDR1 is SGDLS and CDR2 is YYNGEE. The CDR3 length is 14 residues. Here the CDR3 reads CASSVDRGGYEQYF. The CDR3 DNA is TGTGCCAGCAGCGTAGACAGGGGTGGATACGAGCAGTACTTC.

The chain combines TRBV19 with TRBJ2-1; no reliable D call. With 5 bases removed from V and 2 bases from J, the gap between germline ends came to 7 bases. Per the germline V gene, CDR1 is LNHDA and CDR2 is SQIVND (reference sequence). The CDR3 is made up of 13 amino acids. The CDR3 DNA follows: TGTGCCAGTAGTCCGTTGGCCTACAATGAGCAGTTCTTC. Protein product: CASSPLAYNEQFF.

The V call is TRBV2, the J call TRBJ2-7, with 9 nucleotides matching TRBD2. The CDR3 consists of 12 residues. The V and J ends lost 9 bases and 4 bases, in that order; junction bases with no gene match: 4. The germline V gene encodes CDR1 SNHLY and CDR2 FYNNEI. CDR3 DNA sequence: TGTGCCAGTCTGACTAGCGGTTACGAGCAGTACTTC. Translated: CASLTSGYEQYF.

The gene calls are TRBV9 and TRBJ2-7, with D maybe TRBD1 (6 bases). V lost 0 bases and J 3 bases, leaving 13 bases between the germline ends. CDR1 and CDR2 from the germline V gene are SGDLS and YYNGEE. The CDR3 extends over 15 amino acids. CDR3 coding DNA: TGTGCCAGCAGCGTAGAAGGGGGAAACAGCTACGAGCAGTACTTC. Encoded protein: CASSVEGGNSYEQYF.

On this clone: The identical CDR3 is also encoded by other nucleotide sequences in the sample. This sequence joins TRBV4-3 and TRBJ2-1; D might be TRBD2 (6 bases). CDR1 LGHNA and CDR2 YSLEER come from the germline V gene. V lost 0 bases, J lost 4 bases, and 10 bases lay in between. The CDR3 is made up of 15 amino acids. CDR3 sequence: CASSQDGGSYNEQFF. Here the CDR3 DNA reads TGCGCCAGCAGCCAAGATGGGGGGAGTTACAATGAGCAGTTCTTC.

The chain recombines TRBV12-5 with TRBJ1-1; 7 bases agree with TRBD1. V trimming: 0 bases; J trimming: 7 bases; junction bases outside the gene matches: 8. Germline CDR1 is LGHNT and CDR2 is FRNRAP. This CDR3 contains 15 residues. Written as DNA, the CDR3 is TGTGCTAGTGGTTTGGTAGGGGGCGCAGTTAATGAAGCTTTCTTT. Translation: CASGLVGGAVNEAFF.

The rearrangement uses TRBV14 and TRBJ2-1; D may be TRBD2 (6 bases). Germline loops: CDR1 SGHDN, CDR2 FVKESK. This CDR3 spans 16 amino acids. Trimming took off 5 bases at V and 5 bases at J, with 19 bases between the two ends. CDR3 sequence (DNA): TGTGCCAGCAGCGAAACCCGGGGGAGTCGGCACAATGAGCAGTTCTTC. The encoded protein is CASSETRGSRHNEQFF.

The chain joins TRBV7-8 to TRBJ2-2; D gene uncertain. Trimming removed 5 bases from V and 3 bases from J, with 10 bases in between. The germline V gene encodes CDR1 SGHVS and CDR2 FQNEAQ. The CDR3 contains 14 residues. CDR3 sequence: CASSPFDDTGELFF. The CDR3 DNA is TGTGCCAGCAGCCCCTTTGACGACACCGGGGAGCTGTTTTTT. Drawing the rest from reference TRBV7-8 and TRBJ2-2, the complete variable domain is GAGVSQSPRYKVAKRGQDVALRCDPISGHVSLFWYQQALGQGPEFLTYFQNEAQLDKSGLPSDRFFAERPEGSVSTLKIQRTQQEDSAVYLCASSPFDDTGELFFGEGSRLTVL.

The chain couples TRBV7-2 to TRBJ2-1, with 8 bases aligning to TRBD2. CDR1 is SGHTA and CDR2 is FQGNSA in the germline V gene. This CDR3 has 17 residues. V gave up 5 bases and J gave up 5 bases; unmatched junction bases: 14. The CDR3, as DNA: TGTGCCAGCAGCAAACCGCGGGGGGCTACGGTAAACAATGAGCAGTTCTTC. Its translation: CASSKPRGATVNNEQFF.

The genes are TRBV28 and TRBJ1-4; 8 bases match TRBD1. The CDR3 length is 15 residues. From germline, CDR1 is MDHEN and CDR2 SYDVKM. V lost 6 bases, J lost 2 bases, and 5 bases stayed unmatched. CDR3 in DNA: TGTGCCAGCAGCGCTCCAGGGGGCACTAATGAAAAACTGTTTTTT. The encoded protein is CASSAPGGTNEKLFF.